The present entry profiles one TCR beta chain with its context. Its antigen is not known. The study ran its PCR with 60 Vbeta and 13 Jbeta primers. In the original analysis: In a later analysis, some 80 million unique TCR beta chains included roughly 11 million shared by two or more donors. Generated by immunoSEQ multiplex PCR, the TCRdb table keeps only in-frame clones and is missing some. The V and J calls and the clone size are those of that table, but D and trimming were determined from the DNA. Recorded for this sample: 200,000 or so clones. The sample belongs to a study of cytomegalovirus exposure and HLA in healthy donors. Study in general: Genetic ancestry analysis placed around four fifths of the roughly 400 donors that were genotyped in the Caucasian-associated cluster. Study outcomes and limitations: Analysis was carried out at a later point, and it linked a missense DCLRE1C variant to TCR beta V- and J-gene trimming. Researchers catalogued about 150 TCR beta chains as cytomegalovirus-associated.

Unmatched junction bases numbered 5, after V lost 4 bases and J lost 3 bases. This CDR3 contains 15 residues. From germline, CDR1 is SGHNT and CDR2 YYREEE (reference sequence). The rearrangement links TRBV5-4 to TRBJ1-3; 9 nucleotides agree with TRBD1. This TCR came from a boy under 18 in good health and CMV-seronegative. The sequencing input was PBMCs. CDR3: CASSVMTGGGNTIYF. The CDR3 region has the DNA TGTGCCAGCAGCGTCATGACAGGGGGTGGAAACACCATATATTTT.